A selection of T cell receptor beta chains follows, all from one sample in a study of T-cell memory formation after mild COVID-19. TCRdb called the 5' RACE reads again in MiXCR, with one record for every CDR3 protein. Here the sample spans about 190,000 distinct CDR3 sequences, about 17% being singletons. Material: PBMCs or a T cell subset sorted from them (not recorded which). These receptors originate from an adult woman who had mild COVID-19 (a few samples of this study predate the infection). Cell type and time point are not known. Both conserved end residues are part of each CDR3. The order of the fields is D gene, clone size, V gene, J gene, CDR3 protein, CDR3 DNA. The D gene is left open where the match is weak. Some rows mark clone size as missing; the rest say once, few, many or name a class of expanded clone.

>NA|NA|TRBV20-1|TRBJ1-1
CSGTMNTEAFF
TGCAGTGGTACCATGAACACTGAAGCTTTCTTT
>NA|few|TRBV6-1|TRBJ1-2
CASPEPFNYGYTF
TGTGCCAGCCCGGAGCCCTTTAACTATGGCTACACCTTC
>NA|few|TRBV6-5|TRBJ2-3
CASKIRDTDTQYF
TGTGCCAGTAAGATTCGGGACACAGATACGCAGTATTTT
>NA|few|TRBV10-3|TRBJ1-1
CAISGQSKNTEAFF
TGTGCCATCAGTGGACAGTCCAAGAACACTGAAGCTTTCTTT
>NA|NA|TRBV5-4|TRBJ1-2
CASSILRGTTNYGYTF
TGTGCCAGCAGCATTCTCCGGGGGACAACTAACTATGGCTACACCTTC
>TRBD2|NA|TRBV9|TRBJ2-3
CASSVGLAGFSTDTQYF
TGTGCCAGCAGCGTGGGACTAGCGGGGTTTAGCACAGATACGCAGTATTTT
>NA|few|TRBV12-3/TRBV12-4|TRBJ1-1
CASSLLGGNTEAFF
TGTGCCAGCAGTCTTTTAGGGGGTAACACTGAAGCTTTCTTT
>NA|NA|TRBV20-1|TRBJ2-1
CSASRSPSAEQFF
TGCAGTGCTAGTCGGAGCCCTAGCGCAGAGCAGTTCTTC
>NA|NA|TRBV30|TRBJ2-4
CAWSFRGWGIQYF
TGTGCCTGGAGTTTCAGGGGTTGGGGCATTCAGTACTTC
>TRBD2|many|TRBV12-3/TRBV12-4|TRBJ2-3
CASSFASGGPRTDTQYF
TGTGCCAGCAGTTTCGCTAGCGGGGGCCCCCGGACAGATACGCAGTATTTT
>NA|NA|TRBV12-3/TRBV12-4|TRBJ2-2
CASSGAGNTGELFF
TGTGCCAGCAGCGGAGCAGGGAACACCGGGGAGCTGTTTTTT